Presented here are 18 T cell receptor beta chains from one specimen sequenced in a study of cytomegalovirus exposure and HLA in healthy donors. It was with 60 Vbeta and 13 Jbeta primers that the PCR ran. Generated by immunoSEQ multiplex PCR, the TCRdb table keeps only in-frame clones and is missing some. The profile covers roughly 150,000 clones, with around 78% appearing a single time and roughly 1% taken by the ten largest. The sample was PBMCs. The receptors originated from a woman aged 40 to 50 in good health and CMV-seronegative.

To note about this clone: The junction departs from the called germline gene at one end, perhaps through a read error. The chain has TRBV7-7 and TRBJ2-7, with a possible D match to TRBD1 (5 bases). CDR3 size: 15 residues. The germline V gene encodes CDR1 SSHAT and CDR2 FNYEAQ (reference sequence). The CDR3 spells CASSLGQGNSYEQYF. CDR3 sequence (DNA): TGTGCTAGCAGCTTAGGCCAGGGTAACTCCTACGAGCAGTACTTC.

This chain joins TRBV6-1 and TRBJ2-5; a weak D match, TRBD2 (5 bases). The germline gives CDR1 MNHNS, CDR2 SASEGT. CDR3 length equals 14 residues. With 4 bases removed from V and 6 bases from J, the gap between germline ends came to 15 bases. The CDR3 DNA reads as TGTGCCAGCAGTGGGGGTAGCGAAACAAAGACCCAGTACTTC. Its protein product is CASSGGSETKTQYF.

This sequence joins TRBV5-8 and TRBJ2-7, with a weak D call TRBD1 (6 bases). Trimming left V 4 bases short and J 2 bases short, with 19 bases between. The CDR3 has 16 residues. Germline-derived CDR1 and CDR2 are SGHTS and YDEGEE. The CDR3 DNA is TGTGCCAGCAGCCAACCGGGACACCATAAGCCCTACGAGCAGTACTTC. This translates into CASSQPGHHKPYEQYF.

The rearrangement uses TRBV7-9 and TRBJ1-1; possibly TRBD1 for D (6 bases). The CDR3 totals 13 residues. V lost 5 bases, J lost 8 bases, and 15 bases lay in between. Looked up from germline, CDR1 is SEHNR and CDR2 is FQNEAQ (reference sequence). DNA for the CDR3: TGTGCCAGCAGCCCAGGCCAGGGGACGGAAGCTTTCTTT. Its translation is CASSPGQGTEAFF.

The chain uses TRBV30 and TRBJ2-1; possibly TRBD1 for D (6 bases). Germline V gene lookup returns CDR1 GTSNPN and CDR2 SVGIG (reference sequence). Trimming pared 1 base from V and 9 bases from J, leaving 10 bases between. The CDR3 has 12 amino acids. CDR3 in amino acids: CAWSGDKGEQFF. The CDR3 nucleotides are TGTGCCTGGAGTGGGGACAAGGGTGAGCAGTTCTTC.

This chain links TRBV27 with TRBJ2-1, with D perhaps TRBD1 (6 bases). Trimming cost V 6 bases and J 10 bases, with 16 bases left between them. Germline loops: CDR1 MNHEY, CDR2 SMNVEV (reference sequence). CDR3 length: 13 residues. This CDR3 reads CASSSRRGSEQFF. DNA of the CDR3: TGTGCCAGCAGCTCCCGCAGGGGAAGCGAGCAGTTCTTC.

V gene TRBV28 combines with J gene TRBJ1-2; 10 bases align to TRBD1. Germline V gene lookup returns CDR1 MDHEN and CDR2 SYDVKM. The CDR3 has 14 residues. The junction had 6 bases not matched to a gene; V was cut back by 5 bases and J by 6 bases. In DNA, the CDR3 is TGTGCCAGCAGTCTCACCGGGACAGGGGATGGCTACACCTTC. Protein product: CASSLTGTGDGYTF.

The V gene is TRBV7-3, the J gene TRBJ1-4; weak D call: TRBD1 (5 bases). The CDR3 has 13 amino acids. Trimming took 2 bases from V and 7 from J, leaving 8 bases between them. CDR1 SGHTA and CDR2 FQGTGA come from the germline V gene. Here the CDR3 reads CASSLFQGEKLFF. The CDR3 bases are TGTGCCAGCAGCTTATTTCAGGGTGAAAAACTGTTTTTT.

This clone has only one observation. CDR3 sequence reads: CASSVAGYTDTQYF. CDR3 sequence (DNA): TGTGCCAGCAGTGTTGCGGGGTACACAGATACGCAGTATTTT. The J gene is TRBJ2-3, the V gene TRBV25-1, with D perhaps TRBD2 (6 bases). The ends were cut back, 4 bases at V and 2 bases at J, with 10 bases in the middle. Germline lookup yields CDR1 MGHDK and CDR2 SYGVNS. The length of the CDR3 is 14 residues.

There are a few counts of this clone. The chain uses TRBV30 and TRBJ1-2; TRBD1 agrees at 7 bases. Germline values: CDR1 GTSNPN, CDR2 SVGIG (reference sequence). With V trimmed by 2 bases and J by 7 bases, 13 bases remained unmatched. The length of the CDR3 is 15 residues. This chain's CDR3 is CAWSPDLTGIGGYTF. The CDR3 DNA sequence: TGTGCCTGGAGTCCCGACCTGACAGGGATCGGTGGCTACACCTTC. Combining the CDR3 with reference TRBV30 and TRBJ1-2 gives the whole variable domain SQTIHQWPATLVQPVGSPLSLECTVEGTSNPNLYWYRQAAGRGLQLLFYSVGIGQISSEVPQNLSASRPQDRQFILSSKKLLLSDSGFYLCAWSPDLTGIGGYTFGSGTRLTVV.

The chain employs TRBV18 and TRBJ1-5; the D gene is possibly TRBD1 (6 bases). Germline CDR1 and CDR2: KGHSH and LQKENI. V was trimmed by 6 bases and J by 1 base, leaving 19 bases between them. This CDR3 has 17 residues. CDR3 DNA sequence: TGTGCCAGCTCTCTCACAGCGGTGGGACACAGCAATCAGCCCCAGCATTTT. It translates to CASSLTAVGHSNQPQHF.

This chain links TRBV28 with TRBJ2-5; the match to TRBD1 covers 8 bases. CDR1 and CDR2 from the germline V gene are MDHEN and SYDVKM. CDR3 size: 16 residues. The ends lost 5 bases at V and 5 bases at J; junction bases unmatched: 13. CDR3 DNA: TGTGCCAGCAGTCTTCCCCCCGGACAGGGTGGGGAGACCCAGTACTTC. Protein: CASSLPPGQGGETQYF.

J is TRBJ2-7 and V is TRBV7-8; perhaps TRBD2 as D (5 bases). CDR3 length: 13 amino acids. CDR1 is SGHVS, CDR2 FQNEAQ, per germline. Between the trimmed V and J ends, which lost 5 bases and 4 bases, there was a span of 12 bases. This CDR3 is CASSNGPGYEQYF. Written as DNA, the CDR3 is TGTGCCAGCAGCAACGGACCGGGATACGAGCAGTACTTC.

The chain links TRBV27 to TRBJ2-3; TRBD1 matches at 10 bases. This CDR3 contains 15 residues. Germline assignment: CDR1 MNHEY and CDR2 SMNVEV (reference sequence). V was pared by 5 bases and J by 2 bases, with 4 bases of the junction left unmatched. The CDR3 sequence: CASSTTGGNTDTQYF. The CDR3 DNA sequence: TGTGCCAGCAGTACGACAGGGGGCAACACAGATACGCAGTATTTT.

The chain is built from TRBV7-8 and TRBJ1-3, with no clear D. The CDR3 covers 14 residues. The germline V gene has CDR1 SGHVS and CDR2 FQNEAQ. The V and J ends lost 4 bases and 3 bases respectively, with 10 bases between them. CDR3 sequence (DNA): TGTGCCAGCAGCTCGGCGGGTGGTGGAAACACCATATATTTT. Translated: CASSSAGGGNTIYF.

The chain couples TRBV5-1 to TRBJ2-7; 7 bases are shared with TRBD2. CDR3 length equals 15 residues. Trimming took 0 bases from V and 4 from J; bases not matched to a gene: 7. Per the germline V gene, CDR1 is SGHRS and CDR2 is YFSETQ. The CDR3 loop is CASSLAGTNSYEQYF. The CDR3 DNA sequence: TGCGCCAGCAGCTTGGCTGGGACTAATTCGTACGAGCAGTACTTC.

CDR3 DNA: TGTGCCAGCAGTCAGGGACAGGGAAACACCATATATTTT. Translating it yields CASSQGQGNTIYF. This chain links TRBV7-9 with TRBJ1-3, with 7 nucleotides matching TRBD1. CDR3 length: 13 residues. Germline CDR1 reads SEHNR; CDR2 reads FQNEAQ (reference sequence). V shed 6 bases, J shed 4 bases, and the junction held 3 bases outside the gene matches.

A few counts support this clone. This rearrangement joins TRBV11-1 to TRBJ2-1; 14 bases align to TRBD2. From germline, CDR1 is SGHAT and CDR2 FQDESV (reference sequence). The trim removed 5 bases at V and 7 bases at J, leaving 13 bases unmatched. This CDR3 is 18 amino acids long. CDR3 in DNA: TGTGCCAGCAGCGGGGGACTAGCGGGAGATATCCCGAGGAATGAGCAGTTCTTC. Translated: CASSGGLAGDIPRNEQFF.